A selection of T cell receptor beta chains follows, all from one sample in a study of blood T cell repertoires in COVID-19. This table comes from immunoSEQ multiplex PCR, and its TCRdb copy is limited to in-frame clones, with some not included. The sample carries 200,000 to 250,000 clones, approximately 80% recorded once. Material for sequencing was PBMCs or T cells enriched from blood (not recorded which). The receptors derive from a man in his forties or fifties who had recovered from COVID-19. CDR3s include the opening cysteine and the closing phenylalanine or tryptophan. Fields, in order: J gene, clone size, D gene, V gene, CDR3 DNA, CDR3 protein. The D gene is left open where the match is weak. Where a row states a size, it is once, few, many or the class of an expanded clone; other rows omit it.

>TRBJ1-5|once|-|TRBV30
TGTGCCTGGGGGGAGGGGGAGCCCCAGCATTTT
CAWGEGEPQHF
>TRBJ1-1|-|-|TRBV5-1
TGCGCCAGCAGCTCCAGACAGGAAAGTTCTGAAGCTTTCTTT
CASSSRQESSEAFF
>TRBJ1-4|-|TRBD1|TRBV24-1
TGTGCCACCAGTGACTCGAGGACAGGGAATGAAAAACTGTTTTTT
CATSDSRTGNEKLFF
>TRBJ2-7|once|-|TRBV6-6
TGTGCCAGCAGGGCTCCGGAGGGGTCTCCCTACGAGCAGTACTTC
CASRAPEGSPYEQYF
>TRBJ2-1|-|-|TRBV12-3/TRBV12-4
TGTGCCAGCAGTTCCGGGGTGCAGTTCTTC
CASSSGVQFF
>TRBJ2-1|-|-|TRBV7-9
TGTGCCCCTTTCGAGTTCAATGAGCAGTTCTTC
CAPFEFNEQFF
>TRBJ2-7|once|TRBD2|TRBV11-2
TGTGCCAGCAGCACCATGAGCGGGAGGCCCTCCTACGAGCAGTACTTC
CASSTMSGRPSYEQYF
>TRBJ1-2|-|-|TRBV30
TGTGCCTGGAGTAAGGGAGCGGCTAACTATGGCTACACCTTC
CAWSKGAANYGYTF
>TRBJ2-7|-|-|TRBV5-6
TGTGCCAGCAGCTCCTATCAGGGGACCTACGAGCAGTACTTC
CASSSYQGTYEQYF
>TRBJ2-3|-|TRBD1|TRBV6-4
TGTGCCAGCAGTGTTACAGGGGTGGATACGCAGTATTTT
CASSVTGVDTQYF
>TRBJ1-6|-|-|TRBV3-1/TRBV3-2
TGTGCCAGCAGCCAAGGAGTTACTAATTCACCCCTCCACTTT
CASSQGVTNSPLHF
>TRBJ2-7|once|TRBD1|TRBV19
TGTGCCAGGAGCTGCCGACAGGGGGTTGACGAGCAGTACTTC
CARSCRQGVDEQYF
>TRBJ2-1|-|TRBD2|TRBV2
TGTGCCAGCAGGACTAGCGGGGCCTACAATGAGCAGTTCTTC
CASRTSGAYNEQFF
>TRBJ2-3|few|TRBD1|TRBV19
TGTGCCAGTACTCCACAGGGGTTAACAGATACGCAGTATTTT
CASTPQGLTDTQYF
>TRBJ2-1|-|TRBD2|TRBV11-3
TGTGCCAGCAGCCTGGGACCGGGGGGGAATGAGCAGTTCTTC
CASSLGPGGNEQFF
>TRBJ1-4|few|-|TRBV28
TGTGCCAGCAGACGTCCCGGGGTCCACAGCGCAAAACTGTTTTTT
CASRRPGVHSAKLFF
>TRBJ1-3|few|-|TRBV4-1
TGCGCCAGCAGCCGGGGGGGACAAACCTCTGGAAACACCATATATTTT
CASSRGGQTSGNTIYF
>TRBJ2-7|-|-|TRBV29-1
TGCAGCGTCAGGACAGCGAGCTCCTACGAGCAGTACTTC
CSVRTASSYEQYF
>TRBJ1-2|-|-|TRBV19
TGTGCCAGTAGTATAAAGGAGTTCCCATATGGCTACACCTTC
CASSIKEFPYGYTF
>TRBJ1-4|once|TRBD1|TRBV5-1
TGCGCCAGCAGCTCGGGACAGTCTAATGAAAAACTGTTTTTT
CASSSGQSNEKLFF
>TRBJ1-6|-|TRBD1|TRBV4-2
TGTGCCAGCAGCCAACCTGGGACAGGAGTGAGGGAACCCCTCCACTTT
CASSQPGTGVREPLHF
>TRBJ2-5|-|-|TRBV24-1
TGTGCCACCAGTGATTCGACCGGGACACTTCAAGAGACCCAGTACTTC
CATSDSTGTLQETQYF
>TRBJ2-7|-|TRBD1|TRBV24-1
TGTGCCACCAGTGATTTTACAGGGGGCCCCTACGAGCAGTACTTC
CATSDFTGGPYEQYF
>TRBJ2-3|-|TRBD2|TRBV27
TGTGCCAGCAGTCTGTATATAGCGGGGGGCACAGATACGCAGTATTTT
CASSLYIAGGTDTQYF
>TRBJ1-2|once|TRBD1|TRBV10-3
TGTGCCATCAGCCCCCGACAGGGTAGGGATGGCTACACCTTC
CAISPRQGRDGYTF
>TRBJ2-3|-|-|TRBV2
TGTGCCAGCAGTGCTCAATCGGGGGGCGCGTCCCCAGATACGCAGTATTTT
CASSAQSGGASPDTQYF
>TRBJ1-1|-|-|TRBV29-1
TGCAGCGTTCAAGCCCCACAGGGCCTGAACACTGAAGCTTTCTTT
CSVQAPQGLNTEAFF
>TRBJ2-5|-|-|TRBV11-2
TGTGCCAGCAGCTTGGGACATCACACAGGGAAAGAGACCCAGTACTTC
CASSLGHHTGKETQYF
>TRBJ2-2|-|-|TRBV23-1
TGCGCCAGCACAGAGGAAGGGGGTTGTACCGGGGAGCTGTTTTTT
CASTEEGGCTGELFF
>TRBJ1-2|few|TRBD1|TRBV14
TGTGCCAGCAGCACGGTTGGGCAGGGGGCTGGTGGCTACACCTTC
CASSTVGQGAGGYTF
>TRBJ1-2|-|-|TRBV14
TGTGCCAGCAGCCAAGAGGGCATTTCTAACTATGGCTACACCTTC
CASSQEGISNYGYTF